This T cell receptor beta chain is from a study of T cells in Graves' hyperthyroidism and ophthalmopathy. For the study at large: The initial diagnosis was the point when peripheral blood was collected, ahead of any treatment.

CDR1 is MNHNS, CDR2 SASEGT, per germline. The ends lost 7 bases at V and 4 bases at J; junction bases unmatched: 3. The CDR3 has 14 amino acids. Regions amplified from RNA transcripts were the TCR beta CDR3 regions. Initially, a first-round RT-PCR of the TCR CDR3 employed the HTBI primer set. TCRdb ran MiXCR on the multiplex PCR reads and lists one entry per CDR3 protein. The repertoire holds about 520,000 distinct CDR3 sequences, with approximately 25% as singletons. Pregnant or lactating patients were excluded, as were those with uncontrolled infection or other autoimmune disease. Diagnosing involved the use of clinical symptoms, serum thyroxine and TRAb, thyroid ultrasound and orbital computed tomography.

The sample comprised blood. V usage is TRBV6-1 and J usage is TRBJ2-2; 10 bases fit TRBD1. The TCR sequence derives from a woman aged 25 to 39 with Graves' ophthalmopathy. The CDR3 sequence: CASTRDRGTGELFF. The CDR3 DNA sequence: TGTGCCAGCACCCGGGACAGGGGCACCGGGGAGCTGTTTTTT.